The sequence of this T cell receptor beta chain was determined in a study of Ad26.COV2.S vaccination and SARS-CoV-2 variants. Repertoires were generated with immunoSEQ multiplex PCR, while TCRdb's copy carries only in-frame clones and drops some. The sample yields about 500,000 clones, about 89% seen once. Treatment noted: about 20 received Ad26.COV2.S at low or high dose, single or two shots; five or six received placebo; per-sample allocation not given. Sampling happened 63 days after the first vaccine or placebo injection. The TCR was taken from a person between 18 and 65 years old who received the Ad26.COV2.S COVID-19 vaccine or a placebo. This sample comprised peripheral blood, obtained in a trial of Ad26.COV2.S vaccine versus placebo.

CDR3 coding DNA: TGTGCCAGCAGTTACTCGCCGAGCGGAAAAGAGACCCAGTACTTC. This encodes CASSYSPSGKETQYF. V and J are TRBV6-5 and TRBJ2-5; tentative D call: TRBD2 (5 bases). The CDR3 spans 15 residues. V lost 0 bases, J lost 3 bases, and 11 bases lay in between. CDR1 is MNHEY and CDR2 is SVGAGI in the germline V gene.